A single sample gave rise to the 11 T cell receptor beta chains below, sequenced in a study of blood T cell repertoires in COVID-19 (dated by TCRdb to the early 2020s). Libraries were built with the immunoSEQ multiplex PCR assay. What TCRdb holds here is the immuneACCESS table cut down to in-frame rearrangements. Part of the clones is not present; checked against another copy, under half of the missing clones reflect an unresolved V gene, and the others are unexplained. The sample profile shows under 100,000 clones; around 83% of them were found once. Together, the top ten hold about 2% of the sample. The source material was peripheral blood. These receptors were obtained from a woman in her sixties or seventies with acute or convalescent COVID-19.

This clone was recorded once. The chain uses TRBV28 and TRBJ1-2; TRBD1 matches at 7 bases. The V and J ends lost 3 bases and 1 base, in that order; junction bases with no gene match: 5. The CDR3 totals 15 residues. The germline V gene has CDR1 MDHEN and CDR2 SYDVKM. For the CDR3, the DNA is TGTGCCAGCAGTTTCCTCCGGGACAGTAACTATGGCTACACCTTC. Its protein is CASSFLRDSNYGYTF.

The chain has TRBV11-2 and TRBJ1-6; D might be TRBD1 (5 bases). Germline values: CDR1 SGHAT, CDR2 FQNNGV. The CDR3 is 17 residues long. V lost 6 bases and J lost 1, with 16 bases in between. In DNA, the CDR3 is TGTGCCAGCAGTTCTAACCAGGGTGGGTCCTATAATTCACCCCTCCACTTT. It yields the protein CASSSNQGGSYNSPLHF.

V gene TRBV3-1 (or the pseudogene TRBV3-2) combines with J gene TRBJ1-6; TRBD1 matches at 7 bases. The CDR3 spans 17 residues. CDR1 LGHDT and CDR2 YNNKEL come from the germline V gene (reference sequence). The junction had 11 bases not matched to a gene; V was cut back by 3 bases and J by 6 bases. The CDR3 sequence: CASSHPTDRVVNSPLHF. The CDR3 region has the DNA TGTGCCAGCAGCCACCCGACCGACAGGGTGGTTAATTCACCCCTCCACTTT.

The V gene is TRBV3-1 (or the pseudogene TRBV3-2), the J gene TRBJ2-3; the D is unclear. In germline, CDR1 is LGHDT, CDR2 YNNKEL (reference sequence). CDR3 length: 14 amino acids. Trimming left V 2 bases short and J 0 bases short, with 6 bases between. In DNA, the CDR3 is TGTGCCAGCAGCCAACCCCCTAGCACAGATACGCAGTATTTT. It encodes CASSQPPSTDTQYF.

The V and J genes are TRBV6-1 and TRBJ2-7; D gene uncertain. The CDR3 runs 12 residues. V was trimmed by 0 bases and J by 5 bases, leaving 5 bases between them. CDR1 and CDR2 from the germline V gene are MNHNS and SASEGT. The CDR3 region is CASSEAGHEQYF. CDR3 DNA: TGTGCCAGCAGTGAAGCGGGCCACGAGCAGTACTTC.

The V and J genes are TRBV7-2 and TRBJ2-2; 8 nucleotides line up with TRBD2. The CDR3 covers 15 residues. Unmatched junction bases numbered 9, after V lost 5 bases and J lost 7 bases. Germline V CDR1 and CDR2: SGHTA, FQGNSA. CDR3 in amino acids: CASSMTGGPDGELFF. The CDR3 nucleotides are TGTGCCAGCAGCATGACGGGGGGGCCCGACGGGGAGCTGTTTTTT.

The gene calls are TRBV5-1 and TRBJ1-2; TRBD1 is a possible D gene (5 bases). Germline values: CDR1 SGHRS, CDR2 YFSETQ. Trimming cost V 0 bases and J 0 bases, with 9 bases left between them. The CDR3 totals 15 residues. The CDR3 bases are TGCGCCAGCAGCTTGGGGACACTCACTAACTATGGCTACACCTTC. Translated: CASSLGTLTNYGYTF.

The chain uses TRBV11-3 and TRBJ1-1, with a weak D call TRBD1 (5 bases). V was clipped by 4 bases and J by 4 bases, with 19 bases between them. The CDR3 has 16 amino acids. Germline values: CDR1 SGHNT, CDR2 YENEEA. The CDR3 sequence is CASSYQELGQSTEAFF. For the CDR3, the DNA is TGTGCCAGCAGCTATCAGGAGTTGGGGCAGAGCACTGAAGCTTTCTTT.

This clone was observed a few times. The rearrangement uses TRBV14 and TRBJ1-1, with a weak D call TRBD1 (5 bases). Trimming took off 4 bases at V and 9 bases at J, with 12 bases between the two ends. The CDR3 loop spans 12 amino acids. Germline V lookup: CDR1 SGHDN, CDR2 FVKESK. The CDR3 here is CASSPLRDQAFF. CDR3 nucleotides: TGTGCCAGCAGCCCCCTGCGGGACCAAGCTTTCTTT.

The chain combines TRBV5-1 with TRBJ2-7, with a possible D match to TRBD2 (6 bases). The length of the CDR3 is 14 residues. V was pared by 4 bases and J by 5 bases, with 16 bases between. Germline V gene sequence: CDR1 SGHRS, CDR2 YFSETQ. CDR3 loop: CASSRTGDGNEQYF. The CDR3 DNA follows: TGCGCCAGCAGCCGAACGGGGGACGGGAACGAGCAGTACTTC.

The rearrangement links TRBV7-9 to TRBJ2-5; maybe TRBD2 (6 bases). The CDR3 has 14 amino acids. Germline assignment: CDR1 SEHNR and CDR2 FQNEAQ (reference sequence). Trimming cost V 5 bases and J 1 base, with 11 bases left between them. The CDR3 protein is CASSHSGIQETQYF. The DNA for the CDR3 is TGTGCCAGCAGCCATAGCGGCATCCAAGAGACCCAGTACTTC. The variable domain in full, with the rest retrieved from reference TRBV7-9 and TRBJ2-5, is DTGVSQNPRHKITKRGQNVTFRCDPISEHNRLYWYRQTLGQGPEFLTYFQNEAQLEKSRLLSDRFSAERPKGSFSTLEIQRTEQGDSAMYLCASSHSGIQETQYFGPGTRLLVL.